The T cell receptor beta chain under discussion was sequenced for a study of T cell responses to AZD1222 COVID-19 vaccine. Trimming pared 0 bases from V and 0 bases from J, leaving 13 bases between. The germline V gene has CDR1 SGDLS and CDR2 YYNGEE. This CDR3 contains 18 residues. Notes on this clone: The antigen remains unidentified.

Clones were sequenced by immunoSEQ multiplex PCR, and TCRdb holds only the in-frame ones, with some missing. The sample has under 95,000 clones, 85% to 90% seen once. Analyses pooled second doses at about 4 or about 12 weeks. Study conclusions and caveats: Baseline seropositives among AZD1222 recipients totaled only five to seven. Nearly half of spike-specific TCRs reportedly target unmutated variant regions. Breadth and depth of Spike-specific TCRs rose after two AZD1222 doses.

Sequencing used peripheral blood, obtained 28 days after the second AZD1222 dose. The V and J genes are TRBV9 and TRBJ2-6, with D maybe TRBD2 (6 bases). The sequence was collected from an adult who received the AZD1222 COVID-19 vaccine. CDR3 DNA sequence: TGTGCCAGCAGCGTAGGGGCGGGATCTAGCTCTGGGGCCAACGTCCTGACTTTC. This translates into CASSVGAGSSSGANVLTF.